Detailed here is one TCR beta chain. This sample is drawn from a study of blood T cell repertoires in COVID-19. Overall study: The United States, Italy and Spain supplied acute and convalescent COVID-19 samples.

V dropped 2 bases and J dropped 4; count of bases not matched to a gene: 9. The CDR3 runs 17 residues. The germline V gene encodes CDR1 MRHNA and CDR2 SNTAGT. Original analysis: Scientists estimated how many nucleated cells there were by amplifying reference gene primers. The data were produced by immunoSEQ multiplex PCR, yet TCRdb's version contains in-frame clones alone and is incomplete. D and trimming were read from the DNA, whereas the V and J calls and clone size are those reported in that table. The table records 210,000 or so clones, about 90% of them present only once. The chain combines TRBV6-4 with TRBJ2-2; TRBD2 agrees at 8 bases. Sequencing input: peripheral blood. The TCR comes from a middle-aged man with active or convalescent COVID-19. CDR3 DNA: TGTGCCAGCAGTGACGGCTCGGGAGGGCCCGGCACCGGGGAGCTGTTTTTT. Its protein product is CASSDGSGGPGTGELFF.